Shown below are 22 T cell receptor beta chains from a single sample sequenced in a study of blood T cell repertoires in COVID-19. Here immunoSEQ multiplex PCR was the method, and the copy in TCRdb shows in-frame clones only, minus some. This table holds 310,000 or so clones, 80% to 95% found once. Sequencing input: PBMCs or T cells enriched from blood (not recorded which). The receptors here all came from a young woman who had recovered from COVID-19.

In this sample, this clone turned up once. A read error may produce the germline difference seen at one junction end. The J gene is TRBJ2-2, the V gene TRBV10-3; either TRBD1 or TRBD2 may supply D (7 bases each). Per the germline V gene, CDR1 is ENHRY and CDR2 is SYGVKD. CDR3 size: 15 residues. The CDR3 DNA follows: TGTGCCGTCAGGGGGGGTTCGATCAACACCGGGGAGCTGTTTTTT. Its translation: CAVRGGSINTGELFF.

The genes are TRBV9 and TRBJ1-1; TRBD1 is a possible D gene (5 bases). Germline V gene data show CDR1 as SGDLS and CDR2 as YYNGEE. The V end was cut by 0 bases, the J end by 6 bases, with 21 bases between. This CDR3 is built from 17 residues. DNA for the CDR3: TGTGCCAGCAGCGTAGGGCAGTATGGGGCGATTGGCCCTGAAGCTTTCTTT. Amino acids: CASSVGQYGAIGPEAFF.

In its sample, this clone was seen a few times. The rearrangement joins TRBV10-3 to TRBJ2-1; D call uncertain. V lost 5 bases and J 0 bases, leaving 8 bases between the germline ends. The CDR3 consists of 14 residues. The V gene's germline CDR1 is ENHRY and CDR2 SYGVKD. For the CDR3, the DNA is TGTGCCATCAGTATCATTAGCTCCTACAATGAGCAGTTCTTC. It codes for CAISIISSYNEQFF.

The gene calls are TRBV5-5 and TRBJ2-3, with a weak D call TRBD2 (5 bases). The V and J ends lost 2 bases and 5 bases respectively, with 18 bases between them. From germline, CDR1 is SGHKS and CDR2 YYEKEE (reference sequence). This CDR3 contains 16 residues. CDR3 residues: CASSFKVAYEGDTQYF. CDR3 DNA: TGTGCCAGCAGCTTTAAAGTAGCTTATGAGGGAGATACGCAGTATTTT.

V is TRBV4-1 and J is TRBJ2-7; D possibly corresponds to TRBD2 (5 bases). The V gene's germline CDR1 is MGHRA and CDR2 YSYEKL. This CDR3 region has 15 residues. The ends were cut back, 3 bases at V and 0 bases at J, with 12 bases in the middle. Here the CDR3 DNA reads TGCGCCAGCAGCCAGGGGAGCGGTCCCTCCTACGAGCAGTACTTC. As protein: CASSQGSGPSYEQYF.

CDR3 DNA: TGTGCCAGCAGTACCTATAGACTAGCGGGAGGGCCAGATACGCAGTATTTT. It is translated as CASSTYRLAGGPDTQYF. The chain employs TRBV27 and TRBJ2-3; 14 bases are shared with TRBD2. With V trimmed by 5 bases and J by 4 bases, 8 bases remained unmatched. Germline V gene lookup returns CDR1 MNHEY and CDR2 SMNVEV (reference sequence). CDR3 length: 17 amino acids.

The rearrangement joins TRBV18 to TRBJ2-4; 9 bases are a match to TRBD1. The CDR3 contains 16 residues. The junction had 5 bases not matched to a gene; V was cut back by 3 bases and J by 2 bases. Germline CDR1 KGHSH, CDR2 LQKENI. The CDR3 DNA reads TGTGCCAGCTCACCCCGGGACAGGGTTTCCAAAAACATTCAGTACTTC. This sequence encodes CASSPRDRVSKNIQYF.

This rearrangement joins TRBV27 to TRBJ1-2; possible D gene TRBD1, 6 bases. Germline CDR1 is MNHEY and CDR2 is SMNVEV (reference sequence). Trimming stripped 2 bases from V and 6 bases from J, with 7 bases between. The CDR3 spans 12 residues. CDR3 sequence (DNA): TGTGCCAGCAGTTTACAGGGGAATGGCTACACCTTC. Its translation: CASSLQGNGYTF.

This clone was observed a single time. The V gene is TRBV5-4, the J gene TRBJ2-7, with a tentative D call TRBD1 (5 bases). V gave up 5 bases and J gave up 3 bases, with 9 bases separating them. Germline V gives CDR1 SGHNT, CDR2 YYREEE (reference sequence). The CDR3 is 12 residues long. CDR3 sequence (DNA): TGTGCCAGCAGTCGCAGGGACTACGAGCAGTACTTC. Protein: CASSRRDYEQYF.

This chain uses TRBV18 with TRBJ1-2; TRBD1 aligns across 8 bases. The CDR3 contains 15 residues. V was clipped by 3 bases and J by 2 bases; unmatched bases: 5. CDR1 KGHSH and CDR2 LQKENI come from the germline V gene. The CDR3 loop is CASSPQGAGNYGYTF. The CDR3, as DNA: TGTGCCAGCTCACCTCAGGGGGCAGGAAACTATGGCTACACCTTC.

The chain recombines TRBV2 with TRBJ2-7; 8 bases align to TRBD2. Trimming removed 7 bases from V and 0 bases from J; junction bases left unmatched: 5. The germline gives CDR1 SNHLY, CDR2 FYNNEI. The CDR3 is made up of 14 amino acids. The CDR3 spells CASKLSGSSYEQYF. Written as DNA, the CDR3 is TGTGCCAGCAAGTTGAGCGGGAGCTCCTACGAGCAGTACTTC.

The J gene is TRBJ1-5, the V gene TRBV28, with D unclear. With 4 bases removed from V and 2 bases from J, the gap between germline ends came to 21 bases. The CDR3 consists of 18 residues. Germline loops: CDR1 MDHEN, CDR2 SYDVKM. The CDR3 nucleotides read TGTGCCAGCAGTTCCAGGCTAGCCGGGGTACGGGGCAATCAGCCCCAGCATTTT. Amino acid sequence: CASSSRLAGVRGNQPQHF.

This clone was seen just once. The genes are TRBV19 and TRBJ1-4, with D uncertain. Deletions cut 7 bases from V and 5 bases from J, with 17 bases between. The CDR3 extends over 15 amino acids. The germline V gene has CDR1 LNHDA and CDR2 SQIVND (reference sequence). The CDR3 here is CASTSGASGNEKLFF. The CDR3 DNA sequence: TGTGCCAGTACCTCGGGAGCCTCCGGCAATGAAAAACTGTTTTTT.

This clone was picked up one time. The rearrangement uses TRBV5-6 and TRBJ2-4; the match to TRBD1 covers 10 bases. Trimming at V came to 4 bases and at J to 6 bases, leaving 4 bases not matched to a gene. Germline V gene sequence: CDR1 SGHDT, CDR2 YYEEEE. CDR3 length equals 14 residues. The CDR3 is CASSRTGGPNIQYF. The CDR3 DNA reads TGTGCCAGCAGCAGGACAGGGGGACCAAACATTCAGTACTTC. The complete variable domain, with remaining parts taken from reference TRBV5-6 and TRBJ2-4, reads DAGVTQSPTHLIKTRGQQVTLRCSPKSGHDTVSWYQQALGQGPQFIFQYYEEEERQRGNFPDRFSGHQFPNYSSELNVNALLLGDSALYLCASSRTGGPNIQYFGAGTRLSVL.

The genes are TRBV7-6 and TRBJ1-2, with unresolved D. CDR1 and CDR2 (germline): SGHVS, FNYEAQ. The CDR3 is 15 amino acids. Between the trimmed V and J ends, which lost 0 bases and 4 bases, there was a span of 12 bases. The CDR3 DNA sequence: TGTGCCAGCAGCTTAGCCGGGGAGGGAAGCTATGGCTACACCTTC. This translates into CASSLAGEGSYGYTF.

The rearrangement joins TRBV6-2 or TRBV6-3 to TRBJ2-7, with TRBD1 as a possible D gene (5 bases). This CDR3 has 14 residues. Germline CDR1 and CDR2: MNHEY and SVGEGT. With 6 bases removed from V and 6 bases from J, the gap between germline ends came to 18 bases. CDR3 nucleotide sequence: TGTGCCAGCAGCATTAGATCCAGGGATTTCGAGCAGTACTTC. It encodes CASSIRSRDFEQYF.

The genes are TRBV10-3 and TRBJ1-1, with TRBD1 matching 7 bases. CDR3 length: 13 residues. The V gene end was trimmed by 11 bases and the J gene end by 1 base; junction bases not matched to a gene: 7. Germline values: CDR1 ENHRY, CDR2 SYGVKD. DNA for the CDR3: TGTGCCGCGACAGGGATCCGGAACACTGAAGCTTTCTTT. Its translation: CAATGIRNTEAFF.

The chain couples TRBV5-8 to TRBJ2-7; D is ambiguous. Germline-derived CDR1 and CDR2 are SGHTS and YDEGEE. CDR3 length: 15 residues. The V end was cut by 0 bases, the J end by 0 bases, with 10 bases between. CDR3 in amino acids: CASSLGFESSYEQYF. CDR3 nucleotide sequence: TGTGCCAGCAGCTTGGGATTCGAGAGCTCCTACGAGCAGTACTTC.

The count of this clone is one. The chain joins TRBV5-6 to TRBJ1-6, with D unresolved. The germline V gene encodes CDR1 SGHDT and CDR2 YYEEEE. Trimming took 1 base from V and 8 from J, leaving 10 bases between them. The CDR3 contains 14 residues. CDR3: CASSLTVGDSPLHF. The CDR3 nucleotides are TGTGCCAGCAGCTTGACGGTAGGAGATTCACCCCTCCACTTT.

The J gene is TRBJ2-1, the V gene TRBV2; 10 bases are a match to TRBD2. Unmatched junction bases numbered 4, after V lost 4 bases and J lost 1 base. The CDR3 contains 16 residues. Germline-derived CDR1 and CDR2 are SNHLY and FYNNEI. The CDR3 is CASSAPGLASYNEQFF. The CDR3, as DNA: TGTGCCAGCAGTGCACCGGGACTAGCGTCCTACAATGAGCAGTTCTTC.

The V and J genes are TRBV9 and TRBJ2-2, with a tentative D call TRBD2 (7 bases). The length of the CDR3 is 17 residues. Germline-derived CDR1 and CDR2 are SGDLS and YYNGEE. V shed 3 bases and J shed 2 bases, with 17 bases lying between them. The CDR3 DNA reads TGTGCCAGCAGCGCCTCCCTTGGGGGGGGCAACACCGGGGAGCTGTTTTTT. Translated: CASSASLGGGNTGELFF.

This chain uses TRBV10-1 with TRBJ2-5; TRBD2 aligns across 13 bases. Germline V gene lookup returns CDR1 WNHNN and CDR2 SYGVQD (reference sequence). V shed 0 bases and J 1 base; nucleotides not matched to a gene: 8. CDR3 length: 19 residues. For the CDR3, the DNA is TGCGCCAGCAGTGAGTCGAAACTAGCGGGAGGGTGGTTCCAAGAGACCCAGTACTTC. As protein: CASSESKLAGGWFQETQYF.